This is a list of T cell receptor beta chains from one sample in a study of CD8 T cells in ankylosing spondylitis. MiXCR was run by TCRdb on the 5' RACE reads, yielding one entry per CDR3 protein. The sample carries around 770,000 distinct CDR3 sequences, 10% to 15% recorded once. The sample taken for sequencing was blood, either unsorted or a sorted T cell fraction (not recorded which). The receptors derive from a male donor with ankylosing spondylitis. The conserved cysteine and the conserved F or W are not part of the CDR3 here. The size entry is marked missing in some rows and otherwise reads once, few, many or a size class.

v_gene	j_gene	abundance	CDR3aa
TRBV7-2	TRBJ2-5	.	ASSPVAGETQY
TRBV7-6	TRBJ2-7	.	ASSLVSEPYEQY
TRBV28	TRBJ2-7	.	ASSSRTRRKYEQY
TRBV28	TRBJ2-7	.	ASSGSPPGEQY
TRBV30	TRBJ2-4	few	AWSEGLKNIQY
TRBV2	TRBJ1-1	.	ASSGYPSKNTEAF
TRBV5-3	TRBJ2-3	.	AIGPVQTDTQY
TRBV19	TRBJ1-5	many	ASSPGRTYTQPQH
TRBV6-2/TRBV6-3	TRBJ2-3	few	ASSSRLTGRDTQY
TRBV18	TRBJ2-7	.	ASSPRPSGNEQY
TRBV7-2	TRBJ1-2	few	ASSKRREANYGYT
TRBV12-3/TRBV12-4	TRBJ2-4	many	ASSFRKNIQY
TRBV7-2	TRBJ1-5	few	ASSLALLEGRQPQH
TRBV18	TRBJ2-1	few	ASSLDRSEQF
TRBV4-3	TRBJ2-3	.	ASSHTVPDTQY
TRBV9	TRBJ2-2	.	ASSVRVTSYTGELF
TRBV4-2	TRBJ2-3	.	ASSRERVSTDTQY
TRBV12-3/TRBV12-4	TRBJ1-1	.	ASSFDSFMNTEAF
TRBV29-1	TRBJ2-5	few	SVAVIQETQY
TRBV5-5	TRBJ2-2	few	ASSLGVRHTGELF
TRBV7-2	TRBJ1-4	few	ASSLTYRGDDEKLF
TRBV20-1	TRBJ2-7	few	SARMGLAGLDEQY
TRBV15	TRBJ1-4	.	ATSRQTATNEKLF
TRBV5-1	TRBJ2-2	.	ASSLAGLAGATGELF
TRBV9	TRBJ1-3	once	ASSRVVSGNTIY
TRBV6-2/TRBV6-3	TRBJ2-1	few	ASRRYSSYNEQF
TRBV4-2	TRBJ2-7	.	ASSQEFHEQY
TRBV27	TRBJ2-3	.	ASSFPGTGKTDTQY
TRBV18	TRBJ1-2	.	ASSPTEIYGYT
TRBV3-1	TRBJ1-2	many	ASSQDPGLGGYT
TRBV5-6	TRBJ2-7	few	ASSQWTGGGYEQY
TRBV29-1	TRBJ1-1	many	SVGIGGTEAF
TRBV18	TRBJ2-5	few	ASSPPEQETQY
TRBV18	TRBJ2-3	.	ASSPRGLAGGSTDTQY
TRBV19	TRBJ1-2	few	ASRNPDRGIYGYT
TRBV28	TRBJ2-5	few	ASRPPVRLRQETQY
TRBV24-1	TRBJ1-2	many	ATSDPYRTGGEAGYT
TRBV10-1	TRBJ1-1	few	ASSEQGWTEAF
TRBV20-1	TRBJ2-3	.	CARGGDRGFTDTQY
TRBV29-1	TRBJ2-1	many	SVAPYGDYNEQF
TRBV5-1	TRBJ2-3	.	AGSWGGPDTQY
TRBV20-1	TRBJ2-7	.	SARDPRTSDTYEQY
TRBV20-1	TRBJ2-6	few	SAPVPSSGANVLT
TRBV7-9	TRBJ2-5	.	ASSPRLAGEQETQY
TRBV20-1	TRBJ2-5	many	SARPRDTRQETQY
TRBV5-1	TRBJ2-2	few	ASRTGLAGNTGELF
TRBV7-9	TRBJ2-1	.	ASSAGRGAYNEQF
TRBV12-3/TRBV12-4	TRBJ1-1	many	ASSLELGTEAF
TRBV7-9	TRBJ1-5	few	ASSSDGFRGNQPQH
TRBV25-1	TRBJ2-1	many	ASSARGGSYNEQF
TRBV6-2/TRBV6-3	TRBJ1-2	few	ASRKRTANYGYT
TRBV5-1	TRBJ2-7	.	ASSLGSTGTYEQY
TRBV5-5	TRBJ2-7	few	ASSLGFRGLAFVEQY
TRBV15	TRBJ1-6	.	ATSRDRTRSALH
TRBV5-1	TRBJ1-2	few	ASSYSTGTQYGYT
TRBV7-2	TRBJ1-1	.	ASSLGWTGAEAF
TRBV11-2	TRBJ2-7	.	ASSHTRGNRSFYEQY
TRBV5-1	TRBJ1-1	.	ASTEGINTEAF